This T cell receptor beta chain originates from a study of shared clonotypes between healthy human individuals. The donors, healthy adults who were HIV-negative, had experienced no recent acute infections or vaccinations. Notes on the study in general: A reduction in generation probabilities was seen for non-shared clonotypes relative to those shared by all four donors.

Original analysis: Filtering differed for immunoSEQ, which gave only junction sequences without quality scores. Assay used: immunoSEQ multiplex PCR; TCRdb lists only in-frame clones, some missing. That table supplies the V and J calls and clone size; D and trimming were determined from the DNA. The sample consists of 2 million to 3 million clones, 80% to 95% of them appearing once. Notes on this clone: Antigen unknown.

The ends were cut back, 1 base at V and 8 bases at J, with 4 bases in the middle. Germline V gene sequence: CDR1 SGDLS, CDR2 YYNGEE. The CDR3 contains 10 residues. The chain employs TRBV9 and TRBJ2-7; D is undetermined. The material sequenced was naive CD4+ T cells from PBMCs. As to subset: CD45RA+ positively selected. The TCR comes from a man between 18 and 29 years old in good health. Some clones in this sample may be carry-over from other donors' samples. CDR3 sequence reads: CASSVIKQYF. The CDR3 DNA reads TGTGCCAGCAGCGTAATCAAGCAGTACTTC. The variable domain in full, completed from reference TRBV9 and TRBJ2-7, reads DSGVTQTPKHLITATGQRVTLRCSPRSGDLSVYWYQQSLDQGLQFLIQYYNGEERAKGNILERFSAQQFPDLHSELNLSSLELGDSALYFCASSVIKQYFGPGTRLTVT.